Reported below is one T cell receptor beta chain. Its antigen is not yet known. It has no much larger one-base neighbor in the sample; base qualities were not kept. This entry is derived from a study of cytomegalovirus exposure and HLA in healthy donors (dated by TCRdb to 2017 to 2019). As for the study more broadly: In an earlier analysis of under 750 of the donors, approximately 260 Gb of sequence data and approximately 120 million unique TCR beta sequences from 180 million or so T cells were reported. The study aimed to test whether cataloging public T cell receptors could reveal signatures of past pathogen exposure. Roughly 290 gigabases of sequencing data and about 92 million unique TCR sequences made up an early release that covered several hundred HLA-typed donors. Class I and class II HLA loci were covered by the typing at four-digit resolution. To study patterns of TCR occurrence, a later analysis re-analyzed previously published TCR beta repertoires from more than 550 donors and added high-resolution HLA genotyping. Among several hundred genotyped donors of the cohort, an average of around 250,000 unique TCR beta nucleotide sequences was sequenced per donor, of which roughly 17% were non-productive. In a later genetic analysis, genome-wide SNP genotypes for 398 of the 666 donors were used, and that subset was treated as a discovery cohort. Every repertoire in the discovery cohort had been generated on one and the same sequencing platform. The number of donors typed differed by locus, with roughly 629-640 for A, B, C, DRB1 and DQB1, approximately 500 for DQA1, 600 to 610 for DPA1, and about 450 for DPB1. The later analysis used no new phenotypic data to find candidate immune exposures, relying instead on TCR beta sequences and their occurrence across donors. To decide whether each TCR beta V gene segment behaved as functional or pseudogenic, an earlier analysis of some 600 of the donors relied on high-throughput TCR beta sequencing. Donor age, sex, ethnicity and CMV serostatus were compiled together with the repertoire data. Using immunosequencing, the study profiled T cell repertoires from about 620 subjects and related those repertoires to cytomegalovirus serostatus. A separate validation cohort of more than 100 different subjects was used in addition to the 666-subject first cohort. Five DR-DQ haplotypes were treated as single units for association and clustering because of strong linkage in the cohort. The genetic ancestry cluster associated with self-reported Caucasian donors included 81% of the roughly 360 genotyped donors. High-throughput TCR immunosequencing, statistical association of individual TCRs with disease status, and machine learning were combined to predict cytomegalovirus infection status. Paper-wide results and their limitations: Correlated functional status among segregating V segments might reflect linkage disequilibrium, but an unknown experimental factor could not be ruled out. A later analysis found that TCR association rates varied across HLA loci, with DRB1 alleles showing the most associated TCRs and HLA-C alleles the fewest. Three of the identified cytomegalovirus-associated TCR beta chains were confirmed in vitro to be specific for cytomegalovirus antigens. A later genetic analysis reported fewer N-insertions in productive TCRs among donors in an Asian-associated ancestry cluster than the roughly 650-donor mean. At a false discovery rate of 0.05, a later analysis linked about 17,000 TCR beta sequences to specific HLA alleles. An association between a missense DCLRE1C variant and V-gene and J-gene trimming of TCR beta chains was found in a later genetic analysis and replicated in an independent cohort. Most TCR sequences were observed very rarely across donors, whereas some public TCRs were present in many individuals. When HLA alleles, especially DR and DQ, strongly co-occurred, attributing TCR associations to individual alleles was difficult. In an earlier analysis of some 500 of the donors, most TCR beta V segments appeared in productive rearrangements about 87% or about 30% of the time, broadly matching IMGT annotations. Because HLA typing was missing for some donors at each locus, association tests included only the typed subset. The study gave a list of under 200 TCR beta chains associated with cytomegalovirus. Immune exposure information for the cohort was limited to CMV serostatus. The classifier was reported to diagnose cytomegalovirus status with high specificity and sensitivity in both the original and validation cohorts. Presence/absence analyses assumed roughly uniform sequencing depth across donors, an assumption that may not hold. Several of the top co-occurrence clusters appeared to be linked to parvovirus B19, influenza, CMV and Epstein-Barr virus, according to a later analysis. This cohort had only TCR beta chains sequenced, and the lack of alpha or paired-chain data limited which features could be detected. Some IMGT-functional V segments, including TRBV6-2 and TRBV6-3, could not be told apart with the 87-base-pair reads, so those segments were excluded. The earlier analysis of approximately 590 of the donors excluded approximately 17 rarely observed V segments, including chromosome 9 orphons, because counts were too low. A further reported finding was that TCR beta sequences accurately predicted the HLA-A and HLA-B alleles for most subjects in the first cohort. The sequencing pipeline was judged likely to have produced a cluster of highly shared sequence variants as a technical artifact. In a later analysis, HLA-associated TCR beta chains were found to be more clonally expanded and to have lower generation probabilities than equally common non-associated chains. Most CMV-associated TCR beta chains appeared to be HLA-restricted in a later analysis, and the HLA associations seemed to be driven largely by CMV exposure. The authors suggested that the approach could potentially be extended to other disease states and immunological phenotypes.

The cohort was made up of about 610 healthy bone marrow donors. All cohort members were sampled while nominally healthy, although unrecorded immune exposures were likely present. The donor tested CMV seropositive, placing the donor among the approximately 310 seropositive members of the cohort. A peripheral blood sample was collected from each donor, and TCR beta sequencing was performed on peripheral blood mononuclear cells. Genomic DNA extraction from the blood cell samples was performed with the Qiagen DNeasy Blood Extraction Kit. Library generation was performed with the immunoSEQ multiplex PCR assay. For the multiplex PCR, a mixture combining 60 forward primers for TCR Vbeta segments and 13 reverse primers for TCR Jbeta segments was used. A multiplex PCR assay on genomic DNA amplified the CDR3 region of rearranged TCR beta genes. The Illumina HiSeq System was used to sequence the amplified TCR beta libraries as 87-base-pair reads. Turning to the authors' computational methods: Across the roughly 700 repertoires, a later analysis counted approximately 75 million unique TCR beta chains, roughly 11 million of which were shared by at least two donors. Raw reads were error-corrected and collapsed into unique sequences by a nearest-neighbor algorithm in which closely related sequences were merged to remove PCR and sequencing errors. CDR3 sequences were aligned to IMGT reference sequences to assign V, D and J gene segments. Each retained sequence needed at least a six-nucleotide match to both a V gene segment and a J gene segment. Rearrangements were called productive when the CDR3 lacked stop codons and stayed in frame with V and J; all others were non-productive. Following IMGT convention, CDR3 was defined as the stretch from the second conserved V-encoded cysteine up to the conserved J-encoded phenylalanine. Sequences without an unambiguous match to a single V gene segment were excluded from the earlier analysis of 500 to 700 of the donors. In an earlier analysis of approximately 560 of the donors, a V segment was called functional when productive rearrangements were above 56.7%, and segregating when the standard deviation between donors exceeded 5%. A statistical classification framework was built for diagnosing cytomegalovirus status from the catalog of TCR beta chain sequences. V and J gene assignment, in a later analysis, came from comparing TCR nucleotide sequences with IMGT/GENE-DB human TR gene sequences. In a later analysis, CDR3 sequences and most-parsimonious VDJ recombination scenarios were assigned using the TCRdist pipeline. A later analysis defined each TCR beta chain by its CDR3 amino acid sequence plus V-gene family, and excluded reads lacking a unique V-gene family. In a later analysis, 550 to 650 highly shared, low-generation-probability nucleotide sequences were removed to address suspected cross-contamination and a sequencing artifact. In a later analysis, a clonal expansion index for each public chain was calculated from normalized within-repertoire ranks of inferred template counts. A later analysis computed generation probabilities with a VDJ recombination model fitted to out-of-frame rearrangements, and checked the results against IGoR. In a later analysis, TCR-TCR, TCR-HLA and TCR-CMV co-occurrence was scored with hypergeometric tests, and a repertoire-size bias correction was applied to TCR pairs. A later analysis estimated false discovery rates by permuting HLA or CMV assignments 20 times. In a later analysis, co-occurring TCRs were grouped with DBSCAN, and TCRdist sequence similarity was added when clustering was performed within HLA-allele-positive subsets. Co-occurrence clustering excluded repertoires with fewer than 30,000 or more than 120,000 public chains, plus five with anomalous nucleotide sharing. TCRdb provides this immuneACCESS table in a form limited to in-frame rearrangements. Some clones are lacking; in checked studies, under half of them reflect an unresolved V gene, and why the rest are absent is not known. The V and J calls and the clone size are those of that table, but D and trimming were determined from the DNA. This sample comprises under 200,000 clones, 75% of them detected only once. 2.5% to 3% of the sample goes to the ten largest clones.

At the junction V is shortened by 6 bases and J by 0 bases; bases outside the gene matches: 3. The CDR3, cysteine through phenylalanine, is 15 amino acids long. The sequence is cut down to CDR3 DNA, 45 bases in frame from base 1. CDR1 MNHNS and CDR2 SASEGT are derived from the germline V gene. This sequence was found in a woman aged 45 to 65 in good health and CMV-seropositive. Recombination connected TRBV6-1 to TRBJ2-2; 8 central bases correspond to TRBD2. The sample was PBMCs. The encoded CDR3 is CASRQAGANTGELFF. The DNA is as follows: TGTGCCAGCAGACAAGCGGGGGCGAACACCGGGGAGCTGTTTTTT.